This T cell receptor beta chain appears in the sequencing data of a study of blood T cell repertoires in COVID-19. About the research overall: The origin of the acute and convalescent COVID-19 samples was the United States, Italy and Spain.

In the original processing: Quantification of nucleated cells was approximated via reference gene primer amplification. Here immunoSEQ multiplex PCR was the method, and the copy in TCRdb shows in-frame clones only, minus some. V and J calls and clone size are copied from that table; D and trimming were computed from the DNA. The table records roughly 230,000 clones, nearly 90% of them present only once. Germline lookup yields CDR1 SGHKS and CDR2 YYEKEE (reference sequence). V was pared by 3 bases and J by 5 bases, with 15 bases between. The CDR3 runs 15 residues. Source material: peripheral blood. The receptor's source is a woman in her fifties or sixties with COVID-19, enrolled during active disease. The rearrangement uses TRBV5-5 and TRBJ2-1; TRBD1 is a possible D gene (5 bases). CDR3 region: CASSWGPYQDNEQFF. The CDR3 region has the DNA TGTGCCAGCAGCTGGGGCCCCTACCAGGACAATGAGCAGTTCTTC. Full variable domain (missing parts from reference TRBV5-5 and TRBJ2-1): DAGVTQSPTHLIKTRGQQVTLRCSPISGHKSVSWYQQVLGQGPQFIFQYYEKEERGRGNFPDRFSARQFPNYSSELNVNALLLGDSALYLCASSWGPYQDNEQFFGPGTRLTVL.